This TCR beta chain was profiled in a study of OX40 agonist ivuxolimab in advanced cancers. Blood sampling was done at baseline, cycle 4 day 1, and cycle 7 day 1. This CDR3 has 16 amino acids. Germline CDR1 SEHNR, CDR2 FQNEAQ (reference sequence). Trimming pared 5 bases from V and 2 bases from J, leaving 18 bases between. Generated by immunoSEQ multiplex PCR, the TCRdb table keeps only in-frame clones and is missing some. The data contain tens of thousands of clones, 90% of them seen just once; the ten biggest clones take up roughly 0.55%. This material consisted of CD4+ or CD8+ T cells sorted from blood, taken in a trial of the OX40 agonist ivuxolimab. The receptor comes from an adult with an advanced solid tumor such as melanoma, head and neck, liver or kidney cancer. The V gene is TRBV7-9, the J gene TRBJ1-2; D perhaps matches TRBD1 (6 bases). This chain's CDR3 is CASSPKDRLINYGYTF. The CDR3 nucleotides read TGTGCCAGCAGCCCTAAGGACAGACTAATCAACTATGGCTACACCTTC.